The 9 T cell receptor beta chains below were found in one sample sequenced in a study of vaccination effects on CD4 cells after COVID-19. ViraFEST used viral peptide pools to expand antigen-specific CD4+ T cells before sequencing. Isolation of CD4+ T cells took place after 10 days of culture. Participants completed two doses of the BNT162b2 or mRNA-1273 vaccine. Profiling relied on immunoSEQ multiplex PCR, and the TCRdb table lists in-frame clones only, not all of them. The sample has 25,000 to 35,000 clones, around 82% seen once. For these receptors, no antigen is known. This specimen was CD4+ T cells from PBMCs cultured with HCoV-NL63 spike peptides, taken after COVID-19 vaccination. The receptor source for this set is a human donor who received a COVID-19 vaccine. Some clones in this sample may be carry-over from other donors' samples.

This clone came up a few times. The V call is TRBV2, the J call TRBJ1-1; no reliable D call. The CDR3 spans 12 residues. The V gene's germline CDR1 is SNHLY and CDR2 FYNNEI. The V and J ends lost 6 bases and 8 bases respectively, with 13 bases between them. For the CDR3, the DNA is TGTGCCAGCAGCGACAACCTAGGGGAAGCTTTCTTT. It translates to CASSDNLGEAFF.

This clone qualifies as medium-sized. This chain joins TRBV27 and TRBJ1-6; maybe TRBD1 (5 bases). CDR1 MNHEY and CDR2 SMNVEV come from the germline V gene (reference sequence). Trimming cost V 3 bases and J 5 bases, with 14 bases left between them. CDR3 length equals 16 residues. This CDR3 is CASSFLGPVDNSPLHF. For the CDR3, the DNA is TGTGCCAGCAGTTTCCTGGGGCCGGTTGATAATTCACCCCTCCACTTT.

This CDR3 reads CASRPLASLQETQYF. The DNA for the CDR3 is TGCGCCAGCAGACCACTAGCGTCCCTCCAAGAGACCCAGTACTTC. The rearrangement uses TRBV5-1 and TRBJ2-5; TRBD2 aligns across 7 bases. V gave up 5 bases and J gave up 1 base; unmatched junction bases: 8. Germline loops: CDR1 SGHRS, CDR2 YFSETQ. CDR3 size: 15 residues.

This sequence joins TRBV6-1 and TRBJ1-2; D remains ambiguous. Germline V gene sequence: CDR1 MNHNS, CDR2 SASEGT. The CDR3 is 11 residues long. V lost 5 bases and J 7 bases, leaving 8 bases between the germline ends. The CDR3 DNA reads as TGTGCCAGCAGTCTGTCGGGTGGCTACACCTTC. Its translation is CASSLSGGYTF.

CDR3 in amino acids: CASSSSGPNTGELFF. Here the CDR3 DNA reads TGCGCCAGCAGCTCGTCGGGGCCTAACACCGGGGAGCTGTTTTTT. V and J are TRBV5-1 and TRBJ2-2; the D call may be TRBD1 or TRBD2 (5 bases each). Trimming left V 3 bases short and J 2 bases short, with 11 bases between. CDR1 and CDR2 from the germline V gene are SGHRS and YFSETQ. CDR3 length: 15 amino acids.

This clone was counted a single time. The gene calls are TRBV3-1 (or the pseudogene TRBV3-2) and TRBJ2-2, with 8 bases aligning to TRBD2. The CDR3 has 14 amino acids. The V and J ends lost 4 bases and 6 bases, in that order; junction bases with no gene match: 4. Per the germline V gene, CDR1 is LGHDT and CDR2 is YNNKEL (reference sequence). Here the CDR3 reads CASSRRGAAGELFF. In DNA form, the CDR3 reads TGTGCCAGCAGCCGGCGGGGGGCGGCCGGGGAGCTGTTTTTT.

The chain combines TRBV29-1 with TRBJ1-1; TRBD1 might be the D (6 bases). Germline CDR1 SQVTM, CDR2 ANQGSEA. This CDR3 has 12 amino acids. Deletions cut 6 bases from V and 2 bases from J, with 10 bases between. CDR3 amino acids: CSVGRGNTEAFF. In nucleotides, the CDR3 is TGCAGCGTGGGCAGGGGAAACACTGAAGCTTTCTTT.

V and J are TRBV29-1 and TRBJ1-6; a weak D match, TRBD1 (5 bases). Trimming took off 3 bases at V and 4 bases at J, with 7 bases between the two ends. Germline V gene lookup returns CDR1 SQVTM and CDR2 ANQGSEA. The CDR3 is 13 residues long. The CDR3 sequence: CSVETEYNSPLHF. CDR3 bases: TGCAGCGTTGAGACAGAATATAATTCACCCCTCCACTTT.

As concerns this clone: The same CDR3 also results from other DNA sequences found in this sample. V is TRBV7-2 and J is TRBJ1-5, with D uncertain. Trimming removed 5 bases from V and 3 bases from J, with 11 bases in between. The length of the CDR3 is 14 residues. Per the germline V gene, CDR1 is SGHTA and CDR2 is FQGNSA. Here the CDR3 reads CASSLGRNNQPQHF. In DNA form, the CDR3 reads TGTGCCAGCAGCCTCGGACGGAACAATCAGCCCCAGCATTTT.